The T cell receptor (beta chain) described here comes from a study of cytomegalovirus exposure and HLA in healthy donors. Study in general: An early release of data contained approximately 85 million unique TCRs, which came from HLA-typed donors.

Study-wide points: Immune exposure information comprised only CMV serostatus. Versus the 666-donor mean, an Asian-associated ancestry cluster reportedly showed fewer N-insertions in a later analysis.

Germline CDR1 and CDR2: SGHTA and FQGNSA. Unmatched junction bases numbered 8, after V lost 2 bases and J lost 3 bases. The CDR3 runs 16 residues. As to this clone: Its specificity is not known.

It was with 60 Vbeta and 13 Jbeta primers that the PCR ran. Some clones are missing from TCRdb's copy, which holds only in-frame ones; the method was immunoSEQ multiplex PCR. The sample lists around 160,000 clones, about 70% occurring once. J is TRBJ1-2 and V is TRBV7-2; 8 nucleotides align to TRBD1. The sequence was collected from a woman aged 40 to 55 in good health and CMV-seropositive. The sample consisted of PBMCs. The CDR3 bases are TGTGCCAGCAGCTTAAACCCAGGGGGCGCTGACTATGGCTACACCTTC. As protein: CASSLNPGGADYGYTF.